This section outlines one T cell receptor beta chain sequence together with its context. The data stem from a study of blood T cell repertoires in COVID-19. Study-level background: Acute-phase and convalescent COVID-19 samples originated in the United States, Italy and Spain. The cDNA or gDNA used as material had been derived from T cells, B-cell-depleted T cells, or PBMCs.

As originally analysed: Using reference gene primer amplification, nucleated cell counts were estimated. Assay used: immunoSEQ multiplex PCR; TCRdb lists only in-frame clones, some missing. Clonal size and the V and J genes are those of that table, whereas D and trimming came from the DNA. The sample includes just over 300,000 clones, just under 90% of them seen just once. Patients at the Seattle site were enrolled during active infection and followed longitudinally. The receptor was isolated from a woman between 25 and 40 years old with COVID-19, enrolled during active disease. Input material: peripheral blood.

The CDR3 DNA reads TGTGCCAGCAGCCCCGCTAGCGGGTTCCTCTACGAGCAGTACTTC. This translates into CASSPASGFLYEQYF. The V and J genes are TRBV7-2 and TRBJ2-7, with 8 positions matching TRBD2. Germline CDR1 is SGHTA and CDR2 is FQGNSA. J gave up 3 bases and V 5 bases, and 9 bases lay outside the gene matches. This CDR3 is 15 amino acids long.